The rows below give T cell receptor beta chains drawn from one sample of a study of beta chain features in type 1 diabetes. TCRdb keeps only in-frame clones here, not all; method: immunoSEQ multiplex PCR. Of around 150,000 clones listed, 8% to 8.5% were seen once; the top ten hold around 0.5%. The sequencing sample was made of central memory CD4+ T cells from blood. Source of these receptors: a woman younger than 35 with type 1 diabetes. CDR3s include the opening cysteine and the closing phenylalanine or tryptophan. The D gene is left open where the match is weak. For some rows the clone size is stated as once, few or many, or as a class when expanded; others skip it.

NA	17	TRBV5-1	TRBJ2-1	few	CASSLAADIALYNEQFF	TGCGCCAGCAGCTTGGCGGCAGATATAGCTTTATACAATGAGCAGTTCTTC
TRBD2	16	TRBV5-4	TRBJ2-3	NA	CASTQGTSGKTDTQYF	TGTGCCAGCACCCAAGGGACTAGCGGGAAGACAGATACGCAGTATTTT
NA	13	TRBV7-9	TRBJ2-2	few	CASSRPGAGELFF	TGTGCCAGCAGCCGGCCAGGGGCCGGGGAGCTGTTTTTT
NA	14	TRBV18	TRBJ1-5	few	CASSPEGGNQPQHF	TGTGCCAGCTCACCGGAAGGGGGCAATCAGCCCCAGCATTTT
NA	16	TRBV5-1	TRBJ2-6	NA	CASSLGGHSGANVLTF	TGCGCCAGCAGCTTGGGAGGACACTCTGGGGCCAACGTCCTGACTTTC
TRBD1	16	TRBV4-3	TRBJ2-2	NA	CASSQELQGAGGELFF	TGCGCCAGCAGCCAAGAACTGCAGGGGGCTGGCGGGGAGCTGTTTTTT
NA	15	TRBV5-6	TRBJ2-7	NA	CASSLGRGVYNEQYF	TGTGCCAGCAGCTTAGGTCGCGGGGTTTACAACGAGCAGTACTTC
NA	12	TRBV7-2	TRBJ2-3	NA	CASSFYTETQYF	TGTGCCAGCAGCTTCTACACAGAGACGCAGTATTTT
TRBD2	13	TRBV11-3	TRBJ2-7	few	CASSKLAGAEQYF	TGTGCCAGCAGCAAACTAGCGGGAGCCGAGCAGTACTTC
NA	12	TRBV19	TRBJ2-2	few	CASTLQGGELFF	TGTGCCAGTACCCTACAGGGCGGGGAGCTGTTTTTT
TRBD1	13	TRBV30	TRBJ1-5	few	CAWRGQNNQPQHF	TGTGCCTGGAGGGGACAGAACAATCAGCCCCAGCATTTT
NA	16	TRBV4-3	TRBJ1-3	few	CASSREGGGAGNTIYF	TGCGCCAGCAGCCGGGAAGGGGGGGGAGCTGGAAACACCATATATTTT
NA	15	TRBV5-6	TRBJ2-4	NA	CASSLGVRGKNIQYF	TGTGCCAGCAGCTTGGGGGTTAGGGGCAAAAACATTCAGTACTTC
NA	16	TRBV30	TRBJ1-2	few	CAWDPKRGLVRDGYTF	TGTGCCTGGGACCCAAAACGGGGTTTGGTACGGGATGGCTACACCTTC
NA	14	TRBV2	TRBJ2-3	few	CASRNRVIADTQYF	TGTGCCAGCAGAAACAGGGTGATCGCAGATACGCAGTATTTT
NA	13	TRBV11-2	TRBJ2-5	NA	CASSPSVGETQYF	TGTGCCAGCAGCCCTAGTGTTGGGGAGACCCAGTACTTC
NA	13	TRBV11-2	TRBJ1-4	few	CASSLEEEGKLFF	TGTGCCAGCAGCTTAGAGGAAGAGGGAAAACTGTTTTTT
NA	17	TRBV18	TRBJ2-6	few	CASSPPGRGAGANVLTF	TGTGCCAGCTCACCACCGGGCAGGGGGGCTGGGGCCAACGTCCTGACTTTC
TRBD1	15	TRBV10-3	TRBJ1-2	NA	CAISEGGQGNYGYTF	TGTGCCATCAGTGAGGGGGGACAGGGGAACTATGGCTACACCTTC
TRBD1	15	TRBV4-1	TRBJ1-1	NA	CASSQGQGKNTEAFF	TGCGCCAGCAGCCAAGGACAGGGCAAGAACACTGAAGCTTTCTTT
NA	15	TRBV7-8	TRBJ2-1	NA	CASSLARTGYNEQFF	TGTGCCAGCAGCTTAGCGAGAACAGGTTACAATGAGCAGTTCTTC
NA	12	TRBV29-1	TRBJ1-5	NA	CAIKGGNQPQHF	TGCGCGATAAAGGGGGGGAATCAGCCCCAGCATTTT
NA	13	TRBV29-1	TRBJ2-7	NA	CSVEGKGLHEQYF	TGCAGCGTTGAAGGGAAGGGGCTCCACGAGCAGTACTTC
TRBD2	15	TRBV18	TRBJ2-7	few	CASSDQGLAGDEQYF	TGTGCCAGCTCAGATCAGGGACTAGCGGGAGACGAGCAGTACTTC
NA	13	TRBV30	TRBJ2-1	NA	CAWGGAPRIEQFF	TGTGCCTGGGGGGGGGCACCGCGGATTGAGCAGTTCTTC
NA	13	TRBV7-2	TRBJ2-3	many	CASSTQVTDTQYF	TGTGCCAGCAGTACCCAGGTCACAGATACGCAGTATTTT
NA	15	TRBV9	TRBJ1-2	NA	CASSARTDHNYGYTF	TGTGCCAGCAGCGCCCGGACTGATCATAACTATGGCTACACCTTC
NA	14	TRBV7-3	TRBJ2-4	few	CASSLGGAENIQYF	TGTGCCAGCAGCTTAGGGGGGGCAGAAAACATTCAGTACTTC
TRBD1	15	TRBV4-3	TRBJ1-2	NA	CASSQGTGGNYGYTF	TGCGCCAGCAGCCAAGGCACAGGGGGTAACTATGGCTACACCTTC
NA	12	TRBV19	TRBJ1-4	NA	CASSLSLEKLFF	TGTGCCAGTAGTCTCAGTCTTGAAAAACTGTTTTTT
NA	13	TRBV4-2	TRBJ1-1	few	CASSLYRETEAFF	TGTGCCAGCAGCTTATACAGGGAAACTGAAGCTTTCTTT
NA	16	TRBV5-1	TRBJ2-6	NA	CASSLFSGAGANVLTF	TGCGCCAGCAGCTTGTTCTCGGGAGCTGGGGCCAACGTCCTGACTTTC
TRBD2	16	TRBV27	TRBJ2-3	few	CASSLEGLAFADTQYF	TGTGCCAGCAGTTTAGAGGGACTAGCGTTCGCAGATACGCAGTATTTT
TRBD2	18	TRBV11-1	TRBJ2-1	NA	CASSPRSSGRASYNEQFF	TGTGCCAGCAGCCCACGCTCTAGCGGGAGGGCCAGTTACAATGAGCAGTTCTTC
TRBD2	15	TRBV18	TRBJ2-7	few	CASSPTRESSYEQYF	TGTGCCAGCTCACCAACGCGGGAGTCCTCCTACGAGCAGTACTTC
TRBD1	14	TRBV5-1	TRBJ2-7	NA	CASSLAGQAYEQYF	TGCGCCAGCAGCTTGGCGGGACAGGCCTACGAGCAGTACTTC
NA	15	TRBV4-3	TRBJ1-3	NA	CASSQVEPRGNTIYF	TGCGCCAGCAGCCAAGTGGAGCCTAGGGGAAACACCATATATTTT
TRBD2	15	TRBV7-9	TRBJ2-3	few	CASSAGLADSDTQYF	TGTGCCAGCAGCGCCGGACTAGCGGATTCAGATACGCAGTATTTT
TRBD1	13	TRBV6-6	TRBJ1-4	few	CASRDRGREKLFF	TGTGCCAGCAGAGACAGGGGACGAGAAAAACTGTTTTTT
NA	16	TRBV4-2	TRBJ2-3	few	CASSNLGQRESDTQYF	TGTGCCAGCAGCAACCTCGGACAGAGAGAATCAGATACGCAGTATTTT
NA	15	TRBV4-3	TRBJ1-5	few	CASSLRGGGNQPQHF	TGCGCCAGCAGCCTGCGGGGGGGAGGCAATCAGCCCCAGCATTTT
NA	14	TRBV30	TRBJ2-3	many	CAWSVLLAADTQYF	TGTGCCTGGAGTGTCTTGCTAGCTGCAGATACGCAGTATTTT
NA	13	TRBV19	TRBJ2-7	NA	CASSMTGVREQYF	TGTGCCAGTAGTATGACGGGGGTCCGCGAGCAGTACTTC
NA	14	TRBV28	TRBJ1-1	few	CASSFPTRNTEAFF	TGTGCCAGCAGTTTTCCCACAAGGAACACTGAAGCTTTCTTT
NA	15	TRBV7-2	TRBJ2-5	NA	CASSPRRSLGETQYF	TGTGCCAGCAGCCCACGGCGGTCGCTGGGAGAGACCCAGTACTTC
NA	15	TRBV27	TRBJ1-4	NA	CASSLSYQPGEKLFF	TGTGCCAGCAGTTTATCTTACCAGCCAGGTGAAAAACTGTTTTTT
NA	12	TRBV30	TRBJ1-5	NA	CAWSEWAQPQHF	TGTGCCTGGAGTGAGTGGGCACAGCCCCAGCATTTT
NA	14	TRBV5-8	TRBJ2-5	few	CASSLGQGKETQYF	TGTGCCAGCAGCTTGGGGCAGGGGAAGGAGACCCAGTACTTC
TRBD1	15	TRBV7-2	TRBJ1-2	few	CASSLGRGTGYGYTF	TGTGCCAGCAGCTTAGGACGGGGGACAGGGTATGGCTACACCTTC